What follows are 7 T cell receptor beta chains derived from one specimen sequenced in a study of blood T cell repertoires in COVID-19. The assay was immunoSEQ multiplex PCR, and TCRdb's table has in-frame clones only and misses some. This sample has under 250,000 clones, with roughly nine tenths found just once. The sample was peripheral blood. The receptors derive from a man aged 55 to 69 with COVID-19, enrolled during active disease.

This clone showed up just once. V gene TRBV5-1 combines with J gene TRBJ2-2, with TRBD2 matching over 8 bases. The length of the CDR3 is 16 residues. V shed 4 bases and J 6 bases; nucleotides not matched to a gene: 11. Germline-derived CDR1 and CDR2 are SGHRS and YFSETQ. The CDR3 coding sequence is TGCGCCAGCAGCCAATGGCCGGGACTAGACTCCGGGGAGCTGTTTTTT. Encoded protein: CASSQWPGLDSGELFF.

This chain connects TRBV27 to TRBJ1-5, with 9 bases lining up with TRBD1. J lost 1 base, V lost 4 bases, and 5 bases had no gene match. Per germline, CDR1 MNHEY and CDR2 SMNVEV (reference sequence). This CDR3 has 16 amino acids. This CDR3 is CASSSLTGGSNQPQHF. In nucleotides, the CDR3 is TGTGCCAGCAGTTCCTTGACAGGGGGAAGCAATCAGCCCCAGCATTTT.

CDR3: CASSRSTINYGYTF. CDR3 nucleotides: TGTGCCAGCAGCCGCTCGACAATTAACTATGGCTACACCTTC. The chain combines TRBV3-1 (or the pseudogene TRBV3-2) with TRBJ1-2; D call uncertain. This CDR3 region has 14 residues. Trimming took off 4 bases at V and 1 base at J, with 10 bases between the two ends. The germline V gene encodes CDR1 LGHDT and CDR2 YNNKEL (reference sequence).

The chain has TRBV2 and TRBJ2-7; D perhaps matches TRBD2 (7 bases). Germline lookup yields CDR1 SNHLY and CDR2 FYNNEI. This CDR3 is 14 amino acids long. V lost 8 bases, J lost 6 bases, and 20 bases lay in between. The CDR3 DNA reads TGTGCCAGCTCGGTTGGGGGGGGGCTCGGCGAGCAGTACTTC. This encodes CASSVGGGLGEQYF.

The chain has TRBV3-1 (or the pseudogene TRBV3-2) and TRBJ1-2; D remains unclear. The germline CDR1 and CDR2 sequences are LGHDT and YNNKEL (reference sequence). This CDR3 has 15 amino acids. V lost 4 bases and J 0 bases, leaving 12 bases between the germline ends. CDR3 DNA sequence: TGTGCCAGCAGCCGAGCCCTCCGAGCTAACTATGGCTACACCTTC. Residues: CASSRALRANYGYTF.

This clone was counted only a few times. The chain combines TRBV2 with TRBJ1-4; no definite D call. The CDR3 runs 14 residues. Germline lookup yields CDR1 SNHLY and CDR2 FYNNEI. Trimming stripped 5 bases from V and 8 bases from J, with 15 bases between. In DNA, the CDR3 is TGTGCCAGCAGTCGGACCTCCTCTAGCGAAAAACTGTTTTTT. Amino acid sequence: CASSRTSSSEKLFF.

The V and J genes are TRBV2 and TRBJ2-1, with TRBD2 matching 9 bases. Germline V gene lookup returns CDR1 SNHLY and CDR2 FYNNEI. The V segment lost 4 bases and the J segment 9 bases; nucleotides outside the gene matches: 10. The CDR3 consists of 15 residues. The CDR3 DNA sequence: TGTGCCAGCAGTGTCCGACGCGGGGGGGCGAGTGAGCAGTTCTTC. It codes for CASSVRRGGASEQFF. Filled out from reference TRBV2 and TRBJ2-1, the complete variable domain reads EPEVTQTPSHQVTQMGQEVILRCVPISNHLYFYWYRQILGQKVEFLVSFYNNEISEKSEIFDDQFSVERPDGSNFTLKIRSTKLEDSAMYFCASSVRRGGASEQFFGPGTRLTVL.